This T cell receptor beta chain was sequenced for a study of blood T cells in healthy people across ages. This clonotype was observed a few times. The antigen remains unidentified. It was with a sample-barcoded 5' primer and a J-beta primer mix that a second PCR of roughly 7 to 12 cycles was run. MiXCR was run by TCRdb on the 5' RACE reads, yielding one entry per CDR3 protein. The repertoire includes 1.5 million to 2 million distinct CDR3 sequences, 35% to 50% of them detected once, and more than 20% sits in the top ten. Study conclusions and caveats: Across the age range, TCR beta diversity per million T cells fell in a roughly linear way. PBMCs were not sorted, which prevented a conclusive comparison of naive versus antigen-experienced cells. Shifts in expanded clonotypes may have been confounded by donor CMV status, which was unknown.

The TCR was taken from a human donor in good health. Sequenced input: blood.

The CDR3 DNA follows: TGCAGTGCTAGTGGGCCCCCTATCTACAATGAGCAGTTCTTC. Its protein is CSASGPPIYNEQFF. This chain uses TRBV20-1 with TRBJ2-1; D is ambiguous. The CDR3 totals 14 residues. V lost 3 bases, J lost 3 bases, and 12 bases lay in between. Germline CDR1 DFQATT, CDR2 SNEGSKA (reference sequence).